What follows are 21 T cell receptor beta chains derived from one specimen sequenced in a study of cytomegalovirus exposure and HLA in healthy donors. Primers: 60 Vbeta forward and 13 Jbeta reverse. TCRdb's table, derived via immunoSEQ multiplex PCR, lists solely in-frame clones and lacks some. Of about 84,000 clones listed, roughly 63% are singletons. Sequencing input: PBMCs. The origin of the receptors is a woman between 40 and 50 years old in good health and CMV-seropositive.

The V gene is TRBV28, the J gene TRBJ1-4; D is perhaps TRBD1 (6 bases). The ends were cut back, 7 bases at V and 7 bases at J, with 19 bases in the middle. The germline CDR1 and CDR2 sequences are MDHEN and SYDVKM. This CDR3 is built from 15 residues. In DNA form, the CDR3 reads TGTGCCAGCACGGTACTACGGGGGGCGGGTGAAAAACTGTTTTTT. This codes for CASTVLRGAGEKLFF.

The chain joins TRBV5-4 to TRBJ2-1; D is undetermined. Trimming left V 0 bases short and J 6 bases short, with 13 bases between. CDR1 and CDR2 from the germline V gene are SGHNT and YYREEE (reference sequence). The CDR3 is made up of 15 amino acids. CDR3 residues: CASSLDRSYPNEQFF. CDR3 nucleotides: TGTGCCAGCAGCTTGGATCGAAGCTATCCCAATGAGCAGTTCTTC.

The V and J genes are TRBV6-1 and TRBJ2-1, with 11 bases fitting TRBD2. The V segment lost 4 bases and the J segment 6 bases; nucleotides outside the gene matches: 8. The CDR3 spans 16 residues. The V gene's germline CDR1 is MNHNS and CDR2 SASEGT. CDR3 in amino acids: CASSGDSGRALNEQFF. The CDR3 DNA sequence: TGTGCCAGCAGTGGAGATAGCGGGAGGGCCCTCAATGAGCAGTTCTTC.

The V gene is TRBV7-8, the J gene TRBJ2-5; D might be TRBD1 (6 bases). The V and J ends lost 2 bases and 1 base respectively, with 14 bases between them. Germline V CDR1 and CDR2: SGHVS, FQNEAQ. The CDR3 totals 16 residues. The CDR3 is CASSLLATGLQETQYF. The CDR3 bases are TGTGCCAGCAGCTTATTGGCAACAGGGCTCCAAGAGACCCAGTACTTC. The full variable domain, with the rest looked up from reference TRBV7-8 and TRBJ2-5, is GAGVSQSPRYKVAKRGQDVALRCDPISGHVSLFWYQQALGQGPEFLTYFQNEAQLDKSGLPSDRFFAERPEGSVSTLKIQRTQQEDSAVYLCASSLLATGLQETQYFGPGTRLLVL.

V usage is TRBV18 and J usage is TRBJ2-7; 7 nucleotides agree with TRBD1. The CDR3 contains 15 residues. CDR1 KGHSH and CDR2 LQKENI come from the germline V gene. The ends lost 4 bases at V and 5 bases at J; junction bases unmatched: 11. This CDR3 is CASSRGETGFDEQYF. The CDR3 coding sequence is TGTGCCAGCTCACGGGGAGAGACAGGGTTTGACGAGCAGTACTTC.

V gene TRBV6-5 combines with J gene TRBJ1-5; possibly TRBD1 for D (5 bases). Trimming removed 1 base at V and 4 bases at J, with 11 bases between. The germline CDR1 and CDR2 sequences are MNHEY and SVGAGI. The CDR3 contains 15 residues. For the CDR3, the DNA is TGTGCCAGCAGTTACTACCGGGGGGGTAATCAGCCCCAGCATTTT. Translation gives CASSYYRGGNQPQHF.

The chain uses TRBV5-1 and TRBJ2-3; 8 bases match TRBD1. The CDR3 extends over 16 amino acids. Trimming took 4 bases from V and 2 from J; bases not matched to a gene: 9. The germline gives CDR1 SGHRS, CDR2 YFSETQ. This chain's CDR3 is CASSPGQVLDTDTQYF. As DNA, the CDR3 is TGCGCCAGCAGCCCGGGACAGGTACTTGACACAGATACGCAGTATTTT. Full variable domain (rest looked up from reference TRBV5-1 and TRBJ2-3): KAGVTQTPRYLIKTRGQQVTLSCSPISGHRSVSWYQQTPGQGLQFLFEYFSETQRNKGNFPGRFSGRQFSNSRSEMNVSTLELGDSALYLCASSPGQVLDTDTQYFGPGTRLTVL.

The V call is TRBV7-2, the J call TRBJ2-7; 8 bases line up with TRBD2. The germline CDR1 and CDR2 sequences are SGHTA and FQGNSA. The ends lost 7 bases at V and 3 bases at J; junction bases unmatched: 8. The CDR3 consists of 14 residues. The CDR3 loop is CASTQVGRGYEQYF. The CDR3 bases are TGTGCCAGCACCCAGGTCGGGAGGGGCTACGAGCAGTACTTC.

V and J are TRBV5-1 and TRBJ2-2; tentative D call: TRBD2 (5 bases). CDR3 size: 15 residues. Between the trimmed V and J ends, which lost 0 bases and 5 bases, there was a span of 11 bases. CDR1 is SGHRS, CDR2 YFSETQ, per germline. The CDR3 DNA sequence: TGCGCCAGCAGCTTGGAGGGAGTAGGAACCGGGGAGCTGTTTTTT. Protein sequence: CASSLEGVGTGELFF.

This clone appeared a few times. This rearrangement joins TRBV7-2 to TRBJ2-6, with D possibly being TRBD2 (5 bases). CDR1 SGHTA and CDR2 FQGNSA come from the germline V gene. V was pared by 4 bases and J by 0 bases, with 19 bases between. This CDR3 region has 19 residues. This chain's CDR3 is CASSSSKSDSGSGANVLTF. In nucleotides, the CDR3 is TGTGCCAGCAGCTCCTCCAAATCGGACTCCGGCTCTGGGGCCAACGTCCTGACTTTC.

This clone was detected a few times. The CDR3 region is CASSLVGTGRQPQHF. The DNA for the CDR3 is TGTGCCAGCAGCTTAGTCGGGACAGGGCGACAGCCCCAGCATTTT. The chain is built from TRBV7-2 and TRBJ1-5, with 9 bases fitting TRBD1. The CDR3 spans 15 residues. With 1 base clipped from V and 7 bases from J, the junction kept 5 bases outside the gene matches. Germline V lookup: CDR1 SGHTA, CDR2 FQGNSA.

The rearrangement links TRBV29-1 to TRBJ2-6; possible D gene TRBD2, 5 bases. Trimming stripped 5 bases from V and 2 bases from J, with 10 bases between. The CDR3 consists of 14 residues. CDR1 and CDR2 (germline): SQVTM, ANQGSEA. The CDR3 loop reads CSVREGAGANVLTF. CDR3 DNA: TGCAGCGTTCGTGAGGGAGCTGGGGCCAACGTCCTGACTTTC.

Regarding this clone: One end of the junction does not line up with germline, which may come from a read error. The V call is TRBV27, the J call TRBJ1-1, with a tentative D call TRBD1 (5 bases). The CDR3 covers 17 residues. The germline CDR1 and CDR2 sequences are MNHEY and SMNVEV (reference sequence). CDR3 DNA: TGTGCCAGCAGCCCAGTAACGTGGGGCGGGATGAACACTGAAGCTTCCTTT. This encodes CASSPVTWGGMNTEASF.

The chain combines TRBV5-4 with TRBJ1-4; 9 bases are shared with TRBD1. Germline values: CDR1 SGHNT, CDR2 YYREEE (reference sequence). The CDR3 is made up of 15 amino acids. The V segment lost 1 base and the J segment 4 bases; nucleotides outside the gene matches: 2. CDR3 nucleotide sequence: TGTGCCAGCAGCTTGCCGGGACAGGGTAATGAAAAACTGTTTTTT. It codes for CASSLPGQGNEKLFF. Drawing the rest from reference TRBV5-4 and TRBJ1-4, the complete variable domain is ETGVTQSPTHLIKTRGQQVTLRCSSQSGHNTVSWYQQALGQGPQFIFQYYREEENGRGNFPPRFSGLQFPNYSSELNVNALELDDSALYLCASSLPGQGNEKLFFGSGTQLSVL.

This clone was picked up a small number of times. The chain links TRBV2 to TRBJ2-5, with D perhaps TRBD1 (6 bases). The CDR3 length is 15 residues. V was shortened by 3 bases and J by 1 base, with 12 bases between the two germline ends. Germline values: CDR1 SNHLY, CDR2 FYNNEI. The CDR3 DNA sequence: TGTGCCAGCAGTGATTTACAGGGTCCCCAAGAGACCCAGTACTTC. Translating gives CASSDLQGPQETQYF.

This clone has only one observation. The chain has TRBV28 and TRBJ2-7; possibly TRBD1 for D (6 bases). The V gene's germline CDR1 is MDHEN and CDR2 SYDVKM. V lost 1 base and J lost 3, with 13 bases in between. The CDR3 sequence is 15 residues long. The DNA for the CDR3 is TGTGCCAGCAGTTTATTTCTGACAGGATTCTACGAGCAGTACTTC. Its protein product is CASSLFLTGFYEQYF.

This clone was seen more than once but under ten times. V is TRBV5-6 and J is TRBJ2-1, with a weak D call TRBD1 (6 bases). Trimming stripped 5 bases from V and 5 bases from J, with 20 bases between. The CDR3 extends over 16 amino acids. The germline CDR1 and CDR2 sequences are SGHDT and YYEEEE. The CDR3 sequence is CASSPLTGTLNNEQFF. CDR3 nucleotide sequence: TGTGCCAGCAGTCCTTTAACCGGGACACTAAACAATGAGCAGTTCTTC.

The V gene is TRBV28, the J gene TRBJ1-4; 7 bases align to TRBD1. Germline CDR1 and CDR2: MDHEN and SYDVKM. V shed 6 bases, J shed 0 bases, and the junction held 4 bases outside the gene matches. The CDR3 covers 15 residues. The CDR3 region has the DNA TGTGCCAGCAGGGGGACAGATGCAACTAATGAAAAACTGTTTTTT. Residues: CASRGTDATNEKLFF. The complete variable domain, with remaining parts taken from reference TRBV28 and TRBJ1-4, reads DVKVTQSSRYLVKRTGEKVFLECVQDMDHENMFWYRQDPGLGLRLIYFSYDVKMKEKGDIPEGYSVSREKKERFSLILESASTNQTSMYLCASRGTDATNEKLFFGSGTQLSVL.

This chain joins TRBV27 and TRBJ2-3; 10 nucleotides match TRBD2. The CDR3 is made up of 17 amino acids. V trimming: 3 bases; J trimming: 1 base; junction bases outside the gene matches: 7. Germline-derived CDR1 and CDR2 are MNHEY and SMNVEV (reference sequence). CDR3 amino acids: CASSLGRTSGGTDTQYF. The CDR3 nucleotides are TGTGCCAGCAGTTTGGGGAGGACTAGCGGCGGCACAGATACGCAGTATTTT.

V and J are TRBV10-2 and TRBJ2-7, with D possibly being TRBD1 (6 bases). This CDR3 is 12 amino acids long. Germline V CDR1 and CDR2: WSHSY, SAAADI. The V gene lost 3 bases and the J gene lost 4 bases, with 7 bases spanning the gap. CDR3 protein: CASSERGYEQYF. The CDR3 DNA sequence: TGCGCCAGCAGTGAAAGGGGGTACGAGCAGTACTTC.

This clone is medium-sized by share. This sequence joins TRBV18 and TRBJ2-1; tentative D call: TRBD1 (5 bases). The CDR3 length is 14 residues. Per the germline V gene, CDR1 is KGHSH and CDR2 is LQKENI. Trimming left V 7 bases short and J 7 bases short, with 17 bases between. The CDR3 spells CASFGSSGHNEQFF. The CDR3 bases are TGTGCCAGCTTCGGAAGCTCAGGGCATAATGAGCAGTTCTTC.